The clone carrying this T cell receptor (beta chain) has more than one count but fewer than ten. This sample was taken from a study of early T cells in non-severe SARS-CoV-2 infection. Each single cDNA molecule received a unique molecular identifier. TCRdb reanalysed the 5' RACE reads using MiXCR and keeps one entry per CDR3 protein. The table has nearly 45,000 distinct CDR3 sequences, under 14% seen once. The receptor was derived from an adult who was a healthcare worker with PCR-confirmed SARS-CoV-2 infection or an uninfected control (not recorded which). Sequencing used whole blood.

CDR3 sequence reads: CAIRTGGGPDTQYF. The CDR3 DNA is TGTGCCATCAGAACAGGGGGCGGCCCAGATACGCAGTATTTT. This chain uses TRBV10-3 with TRBJ2-3, with TRBD1 matching over 9 bases. The CDR3 contains 14 residues. Germline CDR1 ENHRY, CDR2 SYGVKD. Trimming removed 6 bases from V and 4 bases from J; junction bases left unmatched: 5.